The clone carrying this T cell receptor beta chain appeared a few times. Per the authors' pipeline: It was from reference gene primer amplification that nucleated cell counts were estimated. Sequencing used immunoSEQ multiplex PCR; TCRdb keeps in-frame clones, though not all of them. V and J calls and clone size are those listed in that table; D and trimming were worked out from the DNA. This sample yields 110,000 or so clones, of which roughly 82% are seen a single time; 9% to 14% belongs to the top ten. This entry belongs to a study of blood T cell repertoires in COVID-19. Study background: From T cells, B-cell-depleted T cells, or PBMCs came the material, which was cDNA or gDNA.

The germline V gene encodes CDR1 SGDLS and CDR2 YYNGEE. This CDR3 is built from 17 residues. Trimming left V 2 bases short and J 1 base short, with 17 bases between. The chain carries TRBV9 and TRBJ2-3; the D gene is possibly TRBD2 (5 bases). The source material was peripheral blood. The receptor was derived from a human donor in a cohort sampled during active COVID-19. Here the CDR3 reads CASSVVWGDPGTDTQYF. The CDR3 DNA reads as TGTGCCAGCAGCGTTGTCTGGGGAGACCCCGGCACAGATACGCAGTATTTT.